Shown below are 28 T cell receptor beta chains from a single sample sequenced in a study of beta chain features in type 1 diabetes. Study observations and caveats: Shorter TCRB CDR3s, moderately but significantly so, were found in Type 1 diabetes patients in all four CD4+ subsets.

No antigen has been assigned to these receptors. Expressed TCRB transcripts were sequenced because the isolated RNA had all been reverse transcribed beforehand. Profiling relied on immunoSEQ multiplex PCR, and the TCRdb table lists in-frame clones only, not all of them. The data show about 300,000 clones, with about 13% seen just once and about 0.015% held by the top ten. Sequencing input: naive CD4+ T cells from blood. The source of these receptors is a woman aged 18 to 35 with type 1 diabetes.

Only a few counts were recorded for this clone. This chain uses TRBV11-2 with TRBJ1-1; maybe TRBD1 (6 bases). With 5 bases removed from V and 7 bases from J, the gap between germline ends came to 11 bases. Per germline, CDR1 SGHAT and CDR2 FQNNGV. The CDR3 has 12 amino acids. The CDR3 region has the DNA TGTGCCAGCAGCGGGGGGGGCCTTGAAGCTTTCTTT. Its translation is CASSGGGLEAFF.

The V gene is TRBV19, the J gene TRBJ2-1, with unresolved D. Germline lookup yields CDR1 LNHDA and CDR2 SQIVND (reference sequence). V was pared by 1 base and J by 7 bases, with 8 bases between. This CDR3 comprises 13 residues. CDR3 nucleotides: TGTGCCAGTAGTATAGGAAGGCGGAATGAGCAGTTCTTC. Translating gives CASSIGRRNEQFF.

This clone has just a few counts. V usage is TRBV7-8 and J usage is TRBJ2-1; TRBD2 matches 15 bases. Per germline, CDR1 SGHVS and CDR2 FQNEAQ. V was clipped by 4 bases and J by 0 bases; unmatched bases: 1. There are 17 residues in the CDR3. The CDR3 region is CASSWTSGRASYNEQFF. The CDR3 DNA sequence: TGTGCCAGCAGCTGGACTAGCGGGAGGGCCTCCTACAATGAGCAGTTCTTC.

This chain joins TRBV21-1 and TRBJ2-1; the tabulated D call, TRBD1, remains unverified against the DNA. TRBV21-1 is noted as a pseudogene. CDR3 length equals 15 residues. In DNA form, the CDR3 reads TGTGCCAGCAGAATAAACAGGGGCCCCTACAATGAGCAGTTCTTC. It translates to CASRINRGPYNEQFF.

The chain has TRBV7-9 and TRBJ1-2, with D perhaps matching TRBD1 (6 bases). This CDR3 is 14 amino acids long. In germline, CDR1 is SEHNR, CDR2 FQNEAQ (reference sequence). The germline V and J ends were trimmed by 0 bases and 4 bases, with 9 bases remaining between them. The CDR3 region is CASSLAEGGYGYTF. The CDR3 DNA reads as TGTGCCAGCAGCTTAGCTGAAGGGGGCTATGGCTACACCTTC.

This clone showed up just a few times. CDR3 sequence: CASSPTGTYEQYV. In DNA form, the CDR3 reads TGTGCCAGCAGCCCGACAGGGACCTACGAGCAGTACGTC. The chain employs TRBV7-2 and TRBJ2-7; the match to TRBD1 covers 7 bases. The CDR3 length is 13 residues. Germline-derived CDR1 and CDR2 are SGHTA and FQGNSA. V was clipped by 5 bases and J by 2 bases; unmatched bases: 3.

This chain connects TRBV7-8 to TRBJ2-1, with 7 bases fitting TRBD2. With 3 bases clipped from V and 0 bases from J, the junction kept 5 bases outside the gene matches. CDR3 length: 16 amino acids. Germline CDR1 is SGHVS and CDR2 is FQNEAQ. The DNA of the CDR3 is TGTGCCAGCAGCTTCACGCCTAGCGGCTCCTACAATGAGCAGTTCTTC. It codes for CASSFTPSGSYNEQFF.

This clone was detected a few times. The chain is built from TRBV27 and TRBJ2-1, with D tentatively TRBD2 (5 bases). The germline CDR1 and CDR2 sequences are MNHEY and SMNVEV (reference sequence). Trimming left V 3 bases short and J 4 bases short, with 13 bases between. This CDR3 has 15 amino acids. Here the CDR3 DNA reads TGTGCCAGCAGTTTCGAGGCTAGCCGTTACAATGAGCAGTTCTTC. Amino acids: CASSFEASRYNEQFF.

For this clone: Additional DNA sequences in this sample encode the identical CDR3. The chain links TRBV18 to TRBJ2-5; no definite D call. This CDR3 is built from 13 residues. Germline values: CDR1 KGHSH, CDR2 LQKENI. V lost 0 bases and J 3 bases, leaving 5 bases between the germline ends. This CDR3 is CASSPPSEETQYF. The DNA for the CDR3 is TGTGCCAGCTCACCACCATCCGAAGAGACCCAGTACTTC.

This clone was detected only a few times. The genes are TRBV18 and TRBJ2-4; tentatively, D is TRBD1 (6 bases). Trimming cost V 3 bases and J 0 bases, with 9 bases left between them. Looked up from germline, CDR1 is KGHSH and CDR2 is LQKENI. The CDR3 runs to 15 residues. The CDR3 loop reads CASSPWGRAKNIQYF. DNA for the CDR3: TGTGCCAGCTCACCGTGGGGGCGAGCCAAAAACATTCAGTACTTC.

This clone has just a few counts. J is TRBJ2-2 and V is TRBV4-3; 11 positions agree with TRBD2. The J segment lost 4 bases and the V segment lost 3 bases, leaving 7 bases of the junction unmatched. The CDR3 runs to 17 residues. Germline V lookup: CDR1 LGHNA, CDR2 YSLEER. The CDR3 nucleotides are TGCGCCAGCAGCCAGGGTAGCGGGAGGGTGGGCACCGGGGAGCTGTTTTTT. Residues: CASSQGSGRVGTGELFF.

The chain carries TRBV11-1 and TRBJ1-1; D is ambiguous. Germline V gene data show CDR1 as SGHAT and CDR2 as FQDESV (reference sequence). With 0 bases removed from V and 2 bases from J, the gap between germline ends came to 4 bases. The CDR3 sequence is 13 residues long. CDR3 nucleotide sequence: TGTGCCAGCAGCTTAGCCCCAAACACTGAAGCTTTCTTT. Translation: CASSLAPNTEAFF.

This chain links TRBV28 with TRBJ1-1; 9 bases align to TRBD1. Germline CDR1 MDHEN, CDR2 SYDVKM. This CDR3 has 19 residues. The V segment lost 7 bases and the J segment 4 bases; nucleotides outside the gene matches: 22. The CDR3 is CASTPVGTGGGSWVTEAFF. The DNA of the CDR3 is TGTGCCAGCACCCCAGTAGGAACAGGGGGCGGGTCTTGGGTCACTGAAGCTTTCTTT.

Comment on this clone: The sample contains more than one DNA sequence encoding this CDR3. The V and J genes are TRBV2 and TRBJ1-5, with D possibly TRBD1 on 5 matching bases. Germline CDR1 is SNHLY and CDR2 is FYNNEI. Trimming removed 7 bases at V and 4 bases at J, with 11 bases between. The CDR3 is 13 amino acids. The chain's CDR3 is CASTREANQPQHF. CDR3 in DNA: TGTGCCAGCACCAGGGAGGCGAATCAGCCCCAGCATTTT.

V usage is TRBV27 and J usage is TRBJ1-2, with 9 bases fitting TRBD1. Trimming cost V 6 bases and J 8 bases; bases outside gene matches: 7. The germline gives CDR1 MNHEY, CDR2 SMNVEV (reference sequence). This CDR3 is 13 amino acids long. Here the CDR3 DNA reads TGTGCCAGCAGACTACAGGGGGCTCAAGGCTACACCTTC. Residues: CASRLQGAQGYTF.

The V and J genes are TRBV28 and TRBJ1-5; 10 bases are shared with TRBD1. Germline V gene data show CDR1 as MDHEN and CDR2 as SYDVKM. The CDR3 covers 14 residues. Trimming cost V 5 bases and J 7 bases; bases outside gene matches: 5. CDR3 amino acids: CASSPGTGDQPQHF. CDR3 nucleotide sequence: TGTGCCAGCAGTCCTGGGACAGGGGACCAGCCCCAGCATTTT.

The V gene is TRBV30, the J gene TRBJ2-1; 11 nucleotides match TRBD2. CDR3 length equals 16 residues. The germline gives CDR1 GTSNPN, CDR2 SVGIG (reference sequence). V was clipped by 2 bases and J by 7 bases; unmatched bases: 10. As DNA, the CDR3 is TGTGCCTGGAGTCCACCCGGGACTAGCGGCTTGAATGAGCAGTTCTTC. The encoded protein is CAWSPPGTSGLNEQFF. Full variable domain (missing parts from reference TRBV30 and TRBJ2-1): SQTIHQWPATLVQPVGSPLSLECTVEGTSNPNLYWYRQAAGRGLQLLFYSVGIGQISSEVPQNLSASRPQDRQFILSSKKLLLSDSGFYLCAWSPPGTSGLNEQFFGPGTRLTVL.

The genes are TRBV5-1 and TRBJ2-7, with D possibly being TRBD2 (6 bases). V lost 10 bases and J lost 2, with 19 bases in between. Germline CDR1 is SGHRS and CDR2 is YFSETQ. This CDR3 is built from 14 residues. The CDR3 sequence is CALRAGSQPYEQYV. The CDR3 DNA is TGCGCCCTTCGGGCGGGGAGCCAACCCTACGAGCAGTACGTC.

This clone showed up just a few times. This sample includes further DNA sequences coding for the same CDR3. J is TRBJ2-5 and V is TRBV5-4, with D tentatively TRBD1 (5 bases). The length of the CDR3 is 13 residues. V was cut by 2 bases and J by 5 bases, with 10 bases left in between. Per germline, CDR1 SGHNT and CDR2 YYREEE (reference sequence). CDR3 protein: CASSLDSRETQYF. The CDR3 DNA follows: TGTGCCAGCAGCTTAGACAGTCGGGAGACCCAGTACTTC.

This clone was recorded a few times. The V and J genes are TRBV7-2 and TRBJ1-2; D unclear. Trimming stripped 2 bases from V and 1 base from J, with 14 bases between. The V gene's germline CDR1 is SGHTA and CDR2 FQGNSA. The CDR3 runs to 16 residues. The CDR3 sequence: CASSLSPATINYGYTF. The CDR3 bases are TGTGCCAGCAGCTTATCGCCAGCTACTATTAACTATGGCTACACCTTC.

The CDR3 nucleotides are TGTGCCAGCAGTTTAAACTGGCAAGAGACCCAGTACTTC. Its protein is CASSLNWQETQYF. V and J are TRBV27 and TRBJ2-5; D not resolved. Germline V gives CDR1 MNHEY, CDR2 SMNVEV (reference sequence). This CDR3 contains 13 residues. The ends were cut back, 2 bases at V and 2 bases at J, with 6 bases in the middle.

The chain is built from TRBV4-1 and TRBJ2-3, with a tentative D call TRBD2 (5 bases). Trimming cost V 4 bases and J 0 bases, with 17 bases left between them. CDR1 is MGHRA, CDR2 YSYEKL, per germline. The CDR3 sequence is 17 residues long. The CDR3 DNA reads as TGCGCCAGCAGCCTCCTACGGACTCCCGCTAGCACAGATACGCAGTATTTT. The encoded protein is CASSLLRTPASTDTQYF.

This clone has more than one count but fewer than ten. The J gene is TRBJ2-1, the V gene TRBV30; no clear D. Trimming removed 0 bases from V and 4 bases from J, with 13 bases in between. The CDR3 has 15 residues. Germline V gives CDR1 GTSNPN, CDR2 SVGIG (reference sequence). This chain's CDR3 is CAWSVRSSSYNEQFF. The CDR3 bases are TGTGCCTGGAGTGTACGGAGCAGTTCATACAATGAGCAGTTCTTC.

CDR3 nucleotides: TGTGCCACCAGCAGAGATAGTACGAGAGGGGCCAACGTCCTGACTTTC. It encodes CATSRDSTRGANVLTF. The chain links TRBV15 to TRBJ2-6; no clear D. The CDR3 is 16 amino acids. Germline V gene lookup returns CDR1 LNHNV and CDR2 YYDKDF (reference sequence). V lost 0 bases and J 4 bases, leaving 10 bases between the germline ends.

The gene calls are TRBV7-9 and TRBJ2-3; D might be TRBD2 (5 bases). The CDR3 is 16 residues long. V was clipped by 4 bases and J by 3 bases, with 17 bases between them. Germline-derived CDR1 and CDR2 are SEHNR and FQNEAQ (reference sequence). Here the CDR3 reads CASSSLGVTRTDTQYF. The CDR3 nucleotides read TGTGCCAGCAGCTCCCTCGGGGTTACGAGAACAGATACGCAGTATTTT.

This chain connects TRBV18 to TRBJ1-1; TRBD1 agrees at 9 bases. Germline trimming cut 3 bases from V and 3 bases from J; bases unmatched to any gene: 8. Germline assignment: CDR1 KGHSH and CDR2 LQKENI. The CDR3 is made up of 16 amino acids. This CDR3 reads CASSPGQGGSYTEAFF. The CDR3 nucleotides read TGTGCCAGCTCACCGGGACAGGGTGGGAGTTACACTGAAGCTTTCTTT.

This clone was counted a few times. The V call is TRBV7-9, the J call TRBJ2-2; 7 nucleotides align to TRBD2. V shed 3 bases and J 4 bases; nucleotides not matched to a gene: 2. CDR3 length equals 14 residues. From germline, CDR1 is SEHNR and CDR2 FQNEAQ (reference sequence). In nucleotides, the CDR3 is TGTGCCAGCAGCTTCGCGGGAGTCACCGGGGAGCTGTTTTTT. Amino acids: CASSFAGVTGELFF.

This clone came up a few times. The CDR3 nucleotides are TGTGCCAGCAGTTACGACAGGGGGAGTGGCACGCAGTATTTT. This translates into CASSYDRGSGTQYF. This chain links TRBV6-5 with TRBJ2-3, with TRBD1 matching 9 bases. V trimming: 2 bases; J trimming: 9 bases; junction bases outside the gene matches: 6. The germline V gene has CDR1 MNHEY and CDR2 SVGAGI. The CDR3 has 14 amino acids.